This T cell receptor beta chain comes out of a study of blood T cell repertoires in COVID-19. Overall study context: The samples span acute and convalescent COVID-19 from the United States, Italy and Spain. Sources were T cells, B-cell-depleted T cells, or PBMCs; the material itself was cDNA or gDNA.

This clone was counted only a few times. In the authors' workflow: Amplification of reference gene primers was used by the study to estimate nucleated cell counts. Sequencing was performed with immunoSEQ multiplex PCR; in TCRdb, only in-frame clones are kept and a portion is missing. V and J calls and clone size are copied from that table; D and trimming were computed from the DNA. Of over 150,000 clones listed, about 86% are singletons. V gave up 0 bases and J gave up 4 bases; unmatched junction bases: 17. This CDR3 has 19 amino acids. Per germline, CDR1 GTSNPN and CDR2 SVGIG (reference sequence). The TCR was taken from a man aged 45-65 years with active or convalescent COVID-19. V is TRBV30 and J is TRBJ1-5; 8 positions match TRBD1. The sequenced sample consisted of peripheral blood. The CDR3 sequence: CAWSVEKSGVRGRNQPQHF. The CDR3 nucleotides are TGTGCCTGGAGTGTAGAAAAATCCGGCGTCAGGGGGCGAAATCAGCCCCAGCATTTT.